The 16 T cell receptor beta chains reported below all come from one sample, sequenced in a study of blood T cells in healthy people across ages (dated by TCRdb to between 2014 and 2017). Library method: 5' RACE. Sequencer: Illumina HiSeq 2500. A second roughly 7 to 11 cycle PCR used a sample-barcoded 5' primer and a J-beta primer mix. The public reads were reprocessed in TCRdb via fastp at Q25 and MiXCR, keeping in-frame beta chains. All rows with the same CDR3 protein become a single entry with the most common DNA and genes. In all, the sample holds about 650,000 distinct CDR3 sequences, and about 30% of those were seen once. The ten largest clonotypes hold 15% to 19% of the sample. The specimen sequenced was blood. The receptors originated from an elderly woman in good health. Donor details come from another sample of the same person, matched by shared clones.

This clonotype was counted at least ten times. J is TRBJ2-3 and V is TRBV28, with 8 bases lining up with TRBD1. J gave up 0 bases and V 4 bases, and 9 bases lay outside the gene matches. Germline V lookup: CDR1 MDHEN, CDR2 SYDVKM. This CDR3 contains 17 residues. CDR3 protein: CASSSRTGRGSTDTQYF. CDR3 sequence (DNA): TGTGCCAGCAGTTCCCGGACAGGGAGAGGTAGCACAGATACGCAGTATTTT.

This chain uses TRBV7-2 with TRBJ2-4; 7 bases agree with TRBD2. TRBJ2-7 matches the DNA end more closely, so the J call is doubtful. Germline V lookup: CDR1 SGHTA, CDR2 FQGNSA. The length of the CDR3 is 13 residues. The CDR3 DNA sequence: TGTGCCAGCAGCCGGGAGGCGGGGAACGAGCAGTACTTC. Its translation: CASSREAGNEQYF.

This clonotype was counted a few times. V and J are TRBV5-1 and TRBJ2-7, with a possible D match to TRBD1 (6 bases). Deletions cut 0 bases from V and 2 bases from J, with 12 bases between. The CDR3 covers 15 residues. Germline CDR1 is SGHRS and CDR2 is YFSETQ. CDR3 in DNA: TGCGCCAGCAGCTTGGAGACAGGTTTTGCCTACGAGCAGTACTTC. It is translated as CASSLETGFAYEQYF. The complete variable domain, with remaining parts taken from reference TRBV5-1 and TRBJ2-7, reads KAGVTQTPRYLIKTRGQQVTLSCSPISGHRSVSWYQQTPGQGLQFLFEYFSETQRNKGNFPGRFSGRQFSNSRSEMNVSTLELGDSALYLCASSLETGFAYEQYFGPGTRLTVT.

The sample holds one count of this clonotype. The genes are TRBV6-2 or TRBV6-3 and TRBJ2-1; D is unclear. The V end was cut by 6 bases, the J end by 6 bases, with 12 bases between. CDR3 size: 13 residues. Germline assignment: CDR1 MNHEY and CDR2 SVGEGT. The DNA of the CDR3 is TGTGCCAGCAGCGGGCAGACGGGCAATGAGCAGTTCTTC. Translating it yields CASSGQTGNEQFF.

Ten or more counts support this clonotype. The rearrangement uses TRBV20-1 and TRBJ1-6, with 8 positions matching TRBD1. This CDR3 comprises 16 residues. The ends lost 0 bases at V and 8 bases at J; junction bases unmatched: 9. From germline, CDR1 is DFQATT and CDR2 SNEGSKA (reference sequence). The chain's CDR3 is CSARDGARGHDSPLHF. The CDR3 DNA sequence: TGCAGTGCTAGAGATGGGGCCAGGGGGCATGATTCACCCCTCCACTTT.

Turning to this clonotype: Since a much larger clone is just one base distant, this may be a read error. The chain joins TRBV7-2 to TRBJ2-7, with D possibly TRBD2 on 5 matching bases. Germline-derived CDR1 and CDR2 are SGHTA and FQGNSA. V lost 4 bases and J 6 bases, leaving 13 bases between the germline ends. This CDR3 region has 13 residues. CDR3: CASSYGGLGEQYF. The CDR3 bases are TGTGCCAGCAGCTACGGCGGGCTGGGCGAGCAGTACTTC.

This clonotype was found a few times. The J gene is TRBJ1-1, the V gene TRBV4-1, with D uncertain. V was shortened by 5 bases and J by 1 base, with 11 bases between the two germline ends. Germline V gives CDR1 MGHRA, CDR2 YSYEKL. The CDR3 sequence is 14 residues long. This CDR3 reads CASSEGGWNTEAFF. DNA for the CDR3: TGCGCCAGCAGCGAAGGCGGTTGGAACACTGAAGCTTTCTTT.

This clonotype has just a few counts. A much more abundant neighbour one base away suggests this may be a read error. The chain combines TRBV28 with TRBJ2-5, with D possibly matching TRBD2 (6 bases). The V gene's germline CDR1 is MDHEN and CDR2 SYDVKM. Trimming took off 5 bases at V and 7 bases at J, with 26 bases between the two ends. The CDR3 is 17 residues long. The CDR3 sequence: CASSPAGGGRYGRTQYF. In DNA form, the CDR3 reads TGTGCCAGCAGTCCTGCCGGCGGAGGGAGATACGGAAGGACCCAGTACTTC.

The sample holds a few counts of this clonotype. The chain joins TRBV4-3 to TRBJ1-6, with D maybe TRBD1 (5 bases). The V gene's germline CDR1 is LGHNA and CDR2 YSLEER. This CDR3 spans 14 amino acids. V lost 4 bases, J lost 7 bases, and 11 bases lay in between. DNA for the CDR3: TGCGCCAGCAGCCTGGGACGGGAAAATTCACCCCTCCACTTT. This gives the protein CASSLGRENSPLHF.

This clonotype has only one observation. This rearrangement joins TRBV20-1 to TRBJ1-5; D is possibly TRBD1 (5 bases). Germline V gene data show CDR1 as DFQATT and CDR2 as SNEGSKA (reference sequence). This CDR3 has 15 amino acids. The V gene lost 3 bases and the J gene lost 6 bases, with 18 bases spanning the gap. CDR3 region: CSARAAGRGGQPQHF. The CDR3 DNA reads as TGCAGTGCTAGGGCGGCAGGGCGGGGGGGTCAGCCCCAGCATTTT.

As to this clonotype: Mismatch with germline at one junction end may stem from a read error. This chain uses TRBV7-6 with TRBJ2-5; TRBD1 agrees at 7 bases. The J call may be incorrect, as the DNA end agrees better with TRBJ2-7. Germline V gene lookup returns CDR1 SGHVS and CDR2 FNYEAQ. CDR3 length equals 14 residues. The CDR3 sequence is CASSPGQTRGEQYF. The CDR3 bases are TGCGCCAGCAGCCCGGGACAGACCCGAGGCGAGCAGTACTTC.

This clonotype occurred many times. The chain recombines TRBV4-1 with TRBJ2-1; a possible D gene is TRBD1 (6 bases). V was cut by 2 bases and J by 3 bases, with 11 bases left in between. Germline CDR1 is MGHRA and CDR2 is YSYEKL. The CDR3 has 15 residues. CDR3 sequence reads: CASSQSRDNYNEQFF. CDR3 nucleotide sequence: TGCGCCAGCAGCCAAAGCCGGGACAACTACAATGAGCAGTTCTTC.

This clonotype was counted ten times or more. The chain combines TRBV12-3 or TRBV12-4 with TRBJ1-1; D is perhaps TRBD1 (6 bases). The CDR3 runs 16 residues. Trimming cost V 6 bases and J 1 base, with 18 bases left between them. The CDR3 DNA reads as TGTGCCAGCAGACCCACAGGAGGGGGGCCGAACACTGAAGCTTTCTTT. Translation: CASRPTGGGPNTEAFF.

This clonotype has at least ten counts. The chain carries TRBV29-1 and TRBJ2-3; the D call may be TRBD1 or TRBD2 (5 bases each). Germline CDR1 is SQVTM and CDR2 is ANQGSEA. V shed 8 bases and J shed 5 bases, with 17 bases lying between them. This CDR3 spans 13 amino acids. The CDR3 bases are TGCAGCTTTACCGGGGCTGGCAGAGATACGCAGTATTTT. This codes for CSFTGAGRDTQYF.

Note on this clonotype: The junction departs from the called germline gene at one end, perhaps through a read error. The V and J genes are TRBV7-9 and TRBJ2-7; no definite D call. This CDR3 is 14 amino acids long. The germline V gene encodes CDR1 SEHNR and CDR2 FQNEAQ (reference sequence). DNA of the CDR3: TGTACCAGCAGCTTCGAGTGGAGAGAATACGAGCAGTACTTC. Protein sequence: CTSSFEWREYEQYF.

There are a few counts of this clonotype. The V and J genes are TRBV4-1 and TRBJ1-4; perhaps TRBD1 as D (5 bases). The germline gives CDR1 MGHRA, CDR2 YSYEKL. V was trimmed by 0 bases and J by 6 bases, leaving 17 bases between them. The CDR3 covers 17 residues. The CDR3 coding sequence is TGCGCCAGCAGCCAAGATGACGTTAGGGTAGGGGATGAAAAACTGTTTTTT. Translated, it gives CASSQDDVRVGDEKLFF.